The rows below give T cell receptor beta chains drawn from one sample of a study of tumor-infiltrating lymphocytes in primary liver carcinoma. From the multiplex PCR reads, TCRdb called clonotypes with MiXCR, one entry per CDR3 protein. This sample has more than 20,000 distinct CDR3 sequences, with approximately 72% found just once. Sequenced sample: liver tumor tissue from sampling region 1. These receptors all come from a man in his forties with primary liver carcinoma and hepatitis B virus infection. Both conserved end residues are part of each CDR3. A D gene is named only where the DNA matches it firmly. Size is omitted from some rows. Given values are once, few, many or a class for expanded clones.

abundance	v_gene	j_gene	d_gene	CDR3nt	CDR3aa
.	TRBV28	TRBJ2-1	TRBD2	TGTGCCAGCAGCCCCGGGACTAGCGGGAGGGCCTACAATGACCAGTTTTTC	CASSPGTSGRAYNDQFF
once	TRBV11-2	TRBJ2-1	TRBD2	TGTGCCACCAGCTTAGATGGGCGATTCAGCGGGACCCTTTACAATGAGAAATTCTTC	CATSLDGRFSGTLYNEKFF
few	TRBV10-3	TRBJ2-3	.	TGTGCCATCGGGGCCTTAGGCGCAGATGCGCAGTATTTT	CAIGALGADAQYF
.	TRBV7-9	TRBJ2-5	TRBD2	TGTGTCAGCAGCTTTCGCGGGAGGCTCCAAGAGACCCAGTACTTC	CVSSFRGRLQETQYF
.	TRBV10-3	TRBJ2-1	.	TGTGTCATCAATGACATGGGGCTAAATGAGCAGTTCTTC	CVINDMGLNEQFF
many	TRBV11-2	TRBJ2-5	TRBD2	TGTGCCAGCAGCCAAGCTCCTGGCGGGGGGAAAGGGACCCAGTGCTTC	CASSQAPGGGKGTQCF
once	TRBV4-1	TRBJ2-1	.	TGCGCCTGCAGCCCGCTAGGTAACAACAACAATGAGCGGTTCTTC	CACSPLGNNNNERFF
.	TRBV29-1	TRBJ2-7	.	TGCAGCGTTGCAGGTGTTCCCTCCTATGTGCAGTACTTC	CSVAGVPSYVQYF
.	TRBV11-2	TRBJ2-7	TRBD1	TGTGTCAGCAGCTCCGAAGTCGACAGGGCTTACGAACAGTACTTC	CVSSSEVDRAYEQYF
medium-sized	TRBV4-3	TRBJ2-1	.	TGCGCCAGCAGCCAAGAAGACGGGAGCTCCTACAATGAGCAGTTCTTC	CASSQEDGSSYNEQFF
many	TRBV5-1	TRBJ1-1	.	TGCGCCAGCAGCTTGGATGGGCAGAACACTGAAGCTTTCTTT	CASSLDGQNTEAFF
medium-sized	TRBV29-1	TRBJ2-3	.	TGCAGCGCCGGGCGGGAAACAATCACAGATACGCAGTATTTT	CSAGRETITDTQYF